The text below deals with one T cell receptor beta chain. Its antigen is as yet unknown. Per sorted-subset replicate PCR, input was approximately 200 ng DNA, representing 30,000 to 35,000 T cell genomes. Using immunoSEQ multiplex PCR, the repertoire was profiled, and TCRdb retains in-frame clones only, with some absent. This sample has around 510,000 clones, with 95% to 96% found just once. The study drew all its donors from Caucasian adults living in Nashville, Tennessee. V gave up 3 bases and J gave up 7 bases, with 7 bases separating them. The germline CDR1 and CDR2 sequences are ENHRY and SYGVKD. CDR3 length: 12 amino acids. The data were obtained in a study of shared clonotypes between healthy human individuals. Study conclusions and caveats: In contrast to clonotypes shared by all four donors, non-shared clonotypes had lower generation probabilities. Relative to memory subsets, naive subsets generally showed larger estimated richness.

The receptor was derived from a woman younger than 45 in good health. The chain links TRBV10-3 to TRBJ1-5, with TRBD1 as a possible D gene (6 bases). The sample consisted of naive CD4+ T cells sorted from blood. The subset: CD45RA+ positively selected. DNA for the CDR3: TGTGCCATCAGTGATACAGGGCAGCCCCAGCATTTT. Translated, it gives CAISDTGQPQHF.